This record covers a single T cell receptor beta chain. What it binds is not known. Treatment here: roughly ten-day PBMC culture with coronavirus spike peptide pools or control peptides (ViraFEST assay). The Oncomine TCR Beta short-read assay sequenced DNA from cultured CD4+ T cells. TCRdb passed the PCR reads through MiXCR, listing each CDR3 protein once. The table records approximately 10,000 distinct CDR3 sequences, 50% to 70% of them present only once. This CDR3 has 15 residues. Germline V gene data show CDR1 as DFQATT and CDR2 as SNEGSKA (reference sequence). V was pared by 0 bases and J by 0 bases, with 9 bases between. This specimen comes from a study of vaccination and CD4 T cells after COVID-19. Study details: Treatment of control cultures consisted of a CEFX pool, an HIV-1 Nef pool, or no peptide.

The chain couples TRBV20-1 to TRBJ2-1, with D unclear. The TCR originated in a human donor who had recovered from COVID-19. Sequenced sample: CD4+ T cells from blood, cultured in vitro. The CDR3, as DNA: TGCAGTGCTAGAGATTCTATTAACTCCTACAATGAGCAGTTCTTC. It is translated as CSARDSINSYNEQFF.